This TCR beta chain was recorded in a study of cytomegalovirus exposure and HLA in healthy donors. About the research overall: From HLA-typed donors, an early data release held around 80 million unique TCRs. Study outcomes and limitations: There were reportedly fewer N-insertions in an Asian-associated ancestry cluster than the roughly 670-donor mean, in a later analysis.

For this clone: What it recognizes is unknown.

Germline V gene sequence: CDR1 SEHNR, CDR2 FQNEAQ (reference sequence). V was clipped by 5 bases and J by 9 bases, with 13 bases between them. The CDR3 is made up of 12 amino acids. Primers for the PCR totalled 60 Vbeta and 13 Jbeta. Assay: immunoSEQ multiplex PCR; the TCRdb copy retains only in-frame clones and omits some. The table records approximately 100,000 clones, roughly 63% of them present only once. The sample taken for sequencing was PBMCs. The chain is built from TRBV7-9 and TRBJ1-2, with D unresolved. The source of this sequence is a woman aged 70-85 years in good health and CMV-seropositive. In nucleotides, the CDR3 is TGTGCCAGCAGCCGCAGTGAAGCGAGCTACACCTTC. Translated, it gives CASSRSEASYTF.